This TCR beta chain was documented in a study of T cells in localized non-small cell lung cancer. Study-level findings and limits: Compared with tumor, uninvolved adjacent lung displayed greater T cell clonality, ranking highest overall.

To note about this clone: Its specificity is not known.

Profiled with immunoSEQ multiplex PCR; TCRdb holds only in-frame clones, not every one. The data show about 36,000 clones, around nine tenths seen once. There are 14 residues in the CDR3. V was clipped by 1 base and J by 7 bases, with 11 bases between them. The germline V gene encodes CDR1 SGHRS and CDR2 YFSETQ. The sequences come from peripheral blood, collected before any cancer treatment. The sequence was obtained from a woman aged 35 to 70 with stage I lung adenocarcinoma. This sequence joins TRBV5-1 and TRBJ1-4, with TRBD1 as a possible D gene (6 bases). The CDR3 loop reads CASSLTGTREKLFF. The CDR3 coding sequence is TGCGCCAGCAGCTTGACCGGGACACGTGAAAAACTGTTTTTT.